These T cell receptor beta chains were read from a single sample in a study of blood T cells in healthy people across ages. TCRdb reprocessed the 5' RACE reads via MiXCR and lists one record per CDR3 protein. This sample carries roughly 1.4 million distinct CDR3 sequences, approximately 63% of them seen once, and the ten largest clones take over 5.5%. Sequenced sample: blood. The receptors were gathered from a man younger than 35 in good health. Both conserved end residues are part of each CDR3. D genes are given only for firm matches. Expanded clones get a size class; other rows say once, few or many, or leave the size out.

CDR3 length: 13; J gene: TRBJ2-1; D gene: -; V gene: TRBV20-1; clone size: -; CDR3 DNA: TGCAGTGAAGTAAGTAGCAGAAACAATGAGCAGTTCTTC; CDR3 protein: CSEVSSRNNEQFF
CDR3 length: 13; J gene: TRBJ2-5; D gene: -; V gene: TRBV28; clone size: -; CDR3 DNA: TGTGCCAGCACATGGACAGACCGAGAGACCCAGTACTTC; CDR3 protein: CASTWTDRETQYF
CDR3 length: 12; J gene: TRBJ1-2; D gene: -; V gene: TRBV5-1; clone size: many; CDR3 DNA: TGCGCCAGCAGCCCGGACGTCTATGGCTACACCTTC; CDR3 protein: CASSPDVYGYTF
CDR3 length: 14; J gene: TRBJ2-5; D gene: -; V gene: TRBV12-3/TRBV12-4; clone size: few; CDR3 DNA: TGTGCCAGCAGCTCGTCATCCTCCCCCGAGACCCAGTACTTC; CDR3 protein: CASSSSSSPETQYF
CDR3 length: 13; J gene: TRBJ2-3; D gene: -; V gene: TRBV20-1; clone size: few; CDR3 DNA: TGCAGTGCTAGTGTGCCTAGCACAGATACGCAGTATTTT; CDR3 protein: CSASVPSTDTQYF
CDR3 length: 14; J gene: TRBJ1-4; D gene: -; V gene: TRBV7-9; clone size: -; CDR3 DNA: TGTGCCAGCAGCTTCGGGCAGTGGAATGAAAAACTGTTTTTT; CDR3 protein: CASSFGQWNEKLFF
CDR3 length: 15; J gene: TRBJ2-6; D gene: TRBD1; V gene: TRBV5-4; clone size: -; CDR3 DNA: TGTGCCAGCAGGGACACAGGGGCTGGGGCCAACGTCCTGACTTTC; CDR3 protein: CASRDTGAGANVLTF
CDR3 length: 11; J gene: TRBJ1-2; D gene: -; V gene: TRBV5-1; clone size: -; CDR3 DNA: TGCGCCAGCGGAGGCGTCCATGGCTACACCTTC; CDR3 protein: CASGGVHGYTF
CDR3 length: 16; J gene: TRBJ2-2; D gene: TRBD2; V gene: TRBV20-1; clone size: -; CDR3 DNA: TGCAGTGCTAGAGAAAGGGAGGGTCGCGGCACCGGGGAGCTGTTTTTT; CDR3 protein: CSAREREGRGTGELFF
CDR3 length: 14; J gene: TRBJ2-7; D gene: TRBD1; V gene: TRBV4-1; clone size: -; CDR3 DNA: TGCGCCAGCAGCCAAGGGGACAGGGTCTACGAGCAGTACTTC; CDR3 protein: CASSQGDRVYEQYF
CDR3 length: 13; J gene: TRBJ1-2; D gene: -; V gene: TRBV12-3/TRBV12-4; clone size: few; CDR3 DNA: TGTGCCAGCAGTTTGCCCCAGTTCTATGGCTACACCTTC; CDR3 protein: CASSLPQFYGYTF